This TCR beta chain was recovered during a study of beta chain features in type 1 diabetes. The isolated RNA, all of it, was reverse transcribed, so expressed TCRB transcripts were what got sequenced. Produced via immunoSEQ multiplex PCR; TCRdb's table is partial and in-frame only. The table has about 930,000 clones, about a sixth seen once; the top ten hold 0.02% to 0.03%. Findings and limits, study-wide: Reduced insertions and increased deletions marked VDJ junctions in type 1 diabetes patients.

For this clone: Its cognate antigen is unknown.

Trimming left V 6 bases short and J 1 base short, with 13 bases between. The CDR3 runs to 15 residues. Germline V gives CDR1 SGHVS, CDR2 FQNEAQ. Sequencing used naive CD4+ T cells from blood. The rearrangement links TRBV7-8 to TRBJ2-1; D perhaps matches TRBD2 (6 bases). The TCR sequence derives from a woman between 18 and 29 years old in good health. In DNA, the CDR3 is TGTGCCAGCAGACCAACTAGCCTATCCTACAATGAGCAGTTCTTC. Its translation: CASRPTSLSYNEQFF.